Following are 25 T cell receptor beta chains from one sample sequenced in a study of blood T cell repertoires in COVID-19 (dated by TCRdb to 2018 to 2020). To prepare the library, the immunoSEQ multiplex PCR assay was applied. Not all clones reach the TCRdb copy of this immuneACCESS table, which keeps in-frame sequences only. Checked studies attribute under half of the gap to unresolved V genes and leave the rest unexplained. This sample lists more than 110,000 clones; about 88% were detected once. Together, the top ten hold more than 5% of the sample. Sequencing was performed on peripheral blood. These receptors all stem from a human donor in a cohort sampled during active COVID-19.

The V and J genes are TRBV7-2 and TRBJ2-1, with TRBD2 matching over 8 bases. The germline gives CDR1 SGHTA, CDR2 FQGNSA. The CDR3 sequence is 17 residues long. V shed 0 bases and J 6 bases; nucleotides not matched to a gene: 10. The CDR3 here is CASSLALSGGPFNEQFF. The CDR3, as DNA: TGTGCCAGCAGCTTAGCGCTGTCGGGGGGGCCCTTCAATGAGCAGTTCTTC. Together with reference TRBV7-2 and TRBJ2-1, the CDR3 gives the full variable domain: GAGVSQSPSNKVTEKGKDVELRCDPISGHTALYWYRQSLGQGLEFLIYFQGNSAPDKSGLPSDRFSAERTGGSVSTLTIQRTQQEDSAVYLCASSLALSGGPFNEQFFGPGTRLTVL.

This clone came up once. CDR3 protein: CASSQRYRADSYEQYF. The CDR3 coding sequence is TGTGCCAGCAGCCAACGGTACAGGGCCGACTCCTACGAGCAGTACTTC. The chain has TRBV3-1 (or the pseudogene TRBV3-2) and TRBJ2-7; possible D gene TRBD1, 6 bases. The germline CDR1 and CDR2 sequences are LGHDT and YNNKEL (reference sequence). The CDR3 runs 16 residues. Trimming stripped 2 bases from V and 0 bases from J, with 14 bases between.

V gene TRBV5-1 combines with J gene TRBJ2-5; 10 bases fit TRBD1. The length of the CDR3 is 17 residues. Per germline, CDR1 SGHRS and CDR2 YFSETQ. V was pared by 0 bases and J by 5 bases, with 10 bases of the junction left unmatched. CDR3 amino acids: CASSLGGQGPVGETQYF. Written as DNA, the CDR3 is TGCGCCAGCAGCTTGGGGGGACAGGGGCCCGTCGGGGAGACCCAGTACTTC.

This chain connects TRBV2 to TRBJ2-1; a weak D match, TRBD2 (6 bases). Trimming shortened V by 8 bases and J by 2 bases, and 13 bases separated the two germline ends. The CDR3 is made up of 14 amino acids. In germline, CDR1 is SNHLY, CDR2 FYNNEI. DNA for the CDR3: TGTGCCAGCCTCCCTAGCGTTGCCTACAATGAGCAGTTCTTC. Translated: CASLPSVAYNEQFF.

This rearrangement joins TRBV3-1 (or the pseudogene TRBV3-2) to TRBJ2-1; 9 bases fit TRBD1. The CDR3 sequence is 16 residues long. In germline, CDR1 is LGHDT, CDR2 YNNKEL (reference sequence). V gave up 4 bases and J gave up 0 bases; unmatched junction bases: 4. CDR3 DNA sequence: TGTGCCAGCAGCCCTGGGACAGGGAGCTCCTACAATGAGCAGTTCTTC. The encoded protein is CASSPGTGSSYNEQFF.

This clone has just a few counts. V is TRBV20-1 and J is TRBJ2-3; 8 bases match TRBD2. Germline trimming cut 3 bases from V and 6 bases from J; bases unmatched to any gene: 8. Per the germline V gene, CDR1 is DFQATT and CDR2 is SNEGSKA (reference sequence). The CDR3 length is 14 residues. The CDR3 sequence: CSASVSAGADTQYF. DNA of the CDR3: TGCAGTGCTAGTGTATCAGCGGGGGCTGATACGCAGTATTTT.

This clone showed up just once. The J gene is TRBJ2-1, the V gene TRBV11-3; a possible D gene is TRBD2 (7 bases). Trimming took 1 base from V and 7 from J, leaving 14 bases between them. Germline CDR1 SGHNT, CDR2 YENEEA. The CDR3 has 15 amino acids. The CDR3 sequence is CASSLGGGGRNEQFF. The CDR3 bases are TGTGCCAGCAGCTTAGGGGGAGGGGGGCGGAATGAGCAGTTCTTC.

The chain employs TRBV19 and TRBJ1-5, with 8 positions matching TRBD1. This CDR3 spans 14 amino acids. The germline gives CDR1 LNHDA, CDR2 SQIVND (reference sequence). V lost 6 bases, J lost 4 bases, and 5 bases stayed unmatched. CDR3 in amino acids: CASSLDRGNQPQHF. The CDR3 DNA sequence: TGTGCCAGTAGCTTAGACAGGGGAAATCAGCCCCAGCATTTT.

The rearrangement links TRBV7-2 to TRBJ2-7; 8 nucleotides line up with TRBD1. J was trimmed by 6 bases and V by 2 bases; bases with no gene match: 12. This CDR3 has 16 residues. CDR1 SGHTA and CDR2 FQGNSA come from the germline V gene. CDR3 region: CASSLSPGQGAREQYF. For the CDR3, the DNA is TGTGCCAGCAGCTTATCCCCCGGGCAGGGGGCGCGCGAGCAGTACTTC.

This chain connects TRBV20-1 to TRBJ2-1; the match to TRBD1 covers 7 bases. The CDR3 is 11 amino acids. CDR1 and CDR2 from the germline V gene are DFQATT and SNEGSKA (reference sequence). V dropped 0 bases and J dropped 15; count of bases not matched to a gene: 5. The CDR3 DNA sequence: TGCAGTGCTAGAGACGGACAGGCGCGGTTCTTC. It specifies CSARDGQARFF.

The chain has TRBV6-2 or TRBV6-3 and TRBJ2-3; 8 positions agree with TRBD2. V shed 3 bases, J shed 2 bases, and the junction held 7 bases outside the gene matches. Germline CDR1 reads MNHEY; CDR2 reads SVGEGT. CDR3 length equals 16 residues. The CDR3 nucleotides are TGTGCCAGCAGTTATAGCGGGGAATCCTACACAGATACGCAGTATTTT. Residues: CASSYSGESYTDTQYF.

J is TRBJ2-3 and V is TRBV6-5; 7 bases are shared with TRBD2. CDR3 length: 15 amino acids. CDR1 is MNHEY and CDR2 is SVGAGI in the germline V gene. J was trimmed by 3 bases and V by 3 bases; bases with no gene match: 6. CDR3: CASSYGGSITDTQYF. CDR3 in DNA: TGTGCCAGCAGTTATGGCGGGAGTATAACAGATACGCAGTATTTT.

The V gene is TRBV27, the J gene TRBJ1-2; 9 bases map to TRBD1. The CDR3 is 13 amino acids. Germline CDR1 is MNHEY and CDR2 is SMNVEV (reference sequence). The junction had 0 bases not matched to a gene; V was cut back by 5 bases and J by 2 bases. The CDR3 protein is CASSGTGNYGYTF. The CDR3 DNA sequence: TGTGCCAGCAGTGGGACAGGGAACTATGGCTACACCTTC.

This rearrangement joins TRBV10-3 to TRBJ1-2; D is perhaps TRBD1 (5 bases). V gave up 7 bases and J gave up 3 bases, with 15 bases separating them. The CDR3 runs to 14 residues. The germline gives CDR1 ENHRY, CDR2 SYGVKD. DNA for the CDR3: TGTGCCATCACCCCAGGGAAGGGTGACTATGGCTACACCTTC. As protein: CAITPGKGDYGYTF.

The count of this clone is one. CDR3 bases: TGTGCCAGCACATTGGGGGCAGGGGGTGCAACTAATGAAAAACTGTTTTTT. This codes for CASTLGAGGATNEKLFF. The chain recombines TRBV5-5 with TRBJ1-4; 7 bases fit TRBD1. V was clipped by 6 bases and J by 0 bases; unmatched bases: 11. From germline, CDR1 is SGHKS and CDR2 YYEKEE (reference sequence). This CDR3 contains 17 residues.

This sequence joins TRBV7-9 and TRBJ2-5, with 11 bases matching TRBD2. The CDR3 runs to 16 residues. The junction had 9 bases not matched to a gene; V was cut back by 4 bases and J by 5 bases. Germline assignment: CDR1 SEHNR and CDR2 FQNEAQ (reference sequence). CDR3 sequence: CASSSLAGGSRETQYF. CDR3 DNA sequence: TGTGCCAGCAGCTCTCTAGCGGGAGGTTCACGGGAGACCCAGTACTTC.

The rearrangement links TRBV18 to TRBJ1-1; weak D call: TRBD1 (5 bases). Germline lookup yields CDR1 KGHSH and CDR2 LQKENI. This CDR3 comprises 16 residues. V lost 6 bases to trimming and J lost 5 bases, with 22 bases between them. CDR3 region: CASSPLGGAKGTEAFF. As DNA, the CDR3 is TGTGCCAGCTCCCCTCTGGGGGGAGCGAAAGGAACTGAAGCTTTCTTT.

The genes are TRBV7-9 and TRBJ2-1; D might be TRBD1 (6 bases). This CDR3 spans 17 amino acids. Deletions cut 11 bases from V and 0 bases from J, with 23 bases between. Germline V gene lookup returns CDR1 SEHNR and CDR2 FQNEAQ (reference sequence). This CDR3 is CAGGRLDGYGSYNEQFF. The CDR3, as DNA: TGTGCCGGGGGCCGGTTGGACGGGTATGGCTCCTACAATGAGCAGTTCTTC. Variable domain in full (rest from reference TRBV7-9 and TRBJ2-1): DTGVSQNPRHKITKRGQNVTFRCDPISEHNRLYWYRQTLGQGPEFLTYFQNEAQLEKSRLLSDRFSAERPKGSFSTLEIQRTEQGDSAMYLCAGGRLDGYGSYNEQFFGPGTRLTVL.

The chain combines TRBV18 with TRBJ1-6; a weak D match, TRBD1 (6 bases). This CDR3 contains 14 residues. With 6 bases removed from V and 6 bases from J, the gap between germline ends came to 12 bases. CDR1 and CDR2 (germline): KGHSH, LQKENI. The CDR3 region is CASSNRDTNSPLHF. CDR3 sequence (DNA): TGTGCCAGCTCGAACCGGGACACTAATTCACCCCTCCACTTT.

The V gene is TRBV5-4, the J gene TRBJ2-2, with 7 bases identical to TRBD2. Trimming removed 2 bases from V and 4 bases from J; junction bases left unmatched: 8. The CDR3 has 16 residues. CDR1 is SGHNT and CDR2 is YYREEE in the germline V gene (reference sequence). The CDR3 DNA is TGTGCCAGCAGCTTCTCCGCGGGGGAGCTCACCGGGGAGCTGTTTTTT. This sequence encodes CASSFSAGELTGELFF.

The rearrangement links TRBV5-5 to TRBJ2-7, with TRBD1 matching over 8 bases. J lost 5 bases, V lost 4 bases, and 8 bases had no gene match. Germline V lookup: CDR1 SGHKS, CDR2 YYEKEE (reference sequence). This CDR3 is 14 amino acids long. This CDR3 is CASSKLGQGHEQYF. Written as DNA, the CDR3 is TGTGCCAGCAGCAAGCTAGGACAGGGTCACGAGCAGTACTTC.

V usage is TRBV29-1 and J usage is TRBJ1-4; D is unresolved. The V gene's germline CDR1 is SQVTM and CDR2 ANQGSEA. The CDR3 sequence is 13 residues long. The V end was cut by 1 base, the J end by 6 bases, with 9 bases between. CDR3 nucleotide sequence: TGCAGCGTTGAAGTACGGAGCGATGAAAAACTGTTTTTT. Translation: CSVEVRSDEKLFF.

The V gene is TRBV7-9, the J gene TRBJ2-1; a weak D match, TRBD2 (6 bases). Trimming cost V 7 bases and J 14 bases, with 18 bases left between them. There are 12 residues in the CDR3. The germline V gene has CDR1 SEHNR and CDR2 FQNEAQ (reference sequence). Here the CDR3 reads CASTGIKGLKFF. Here the CDR3 DNA reads TGTGCCAGCACCGGAATAAAGGGACTGAAGTTCTTC.

The V and J genes are TRBV4-1 and TRBJ1-6; tentative D call: TRBD1 (6 bases). CDR3 size: 13 residues. Germline loops: CDR1 MGHRA, CDR2 YSYEKL. Trimming left V 3 bases short and J 9 bases short, with 9 bases between. The CDR3 nucleotides read TGCGCCAGCAGCCAGGGGGCCGCTTCACCCCTCCACTTT. Translation: CASSQGAASPLHF.

This clone was observed a single time. The chain combines TRBV13 with TRBJ1-2, with a weak D call TRBD1 (6 bases). The CDR3 sequence is 15 residues long. Germline V CDR1 and CDR2: PRHDT, FYEKMQ (reference sequence). The germline V and J ends were trimmed by 4 bases and 4 bases, with 16 bases remaining between them. The DNA of the CDR3 is TGTGCCAGCAGCTCTCCACAGGGATCAATCTATGGCTACACCTTC. It specifies CASSSPQGSIYGYTF. Supplemented by reference TRBV13 and TRBJ1-2, the full variable domain reads AAGVIQSPRHLIKEKRETATLKCYPIPRHDTVYWYQQGPGQDPQFLISFYEKMQSDKGSIPDRFSAQQFSDYHSELNMSSLELGDSALYFCASSSPQGSIYGYTFGSGTRLTVV.